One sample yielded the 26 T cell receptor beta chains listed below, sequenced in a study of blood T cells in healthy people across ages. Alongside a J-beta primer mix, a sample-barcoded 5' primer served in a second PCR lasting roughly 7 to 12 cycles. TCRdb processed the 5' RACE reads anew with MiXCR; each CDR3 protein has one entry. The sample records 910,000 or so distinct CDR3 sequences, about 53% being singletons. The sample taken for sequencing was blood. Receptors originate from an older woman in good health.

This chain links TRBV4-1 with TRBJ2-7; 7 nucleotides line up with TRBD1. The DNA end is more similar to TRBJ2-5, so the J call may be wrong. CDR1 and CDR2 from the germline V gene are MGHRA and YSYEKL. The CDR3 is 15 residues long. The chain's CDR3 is CASSLDDRVGETQYF. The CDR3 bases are TGCGCCAGCAGCCTCGACGACAGGGTAGGGGAGACCCAGTACTTC.

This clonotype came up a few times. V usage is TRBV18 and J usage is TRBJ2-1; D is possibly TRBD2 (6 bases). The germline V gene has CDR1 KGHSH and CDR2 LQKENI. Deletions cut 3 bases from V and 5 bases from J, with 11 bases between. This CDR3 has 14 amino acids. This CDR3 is CASSPGGGDNEQFF. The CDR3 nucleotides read TGTGCCAGCTCACCGGGAGGTGGTGACAATGAGCAGTTCTTC.

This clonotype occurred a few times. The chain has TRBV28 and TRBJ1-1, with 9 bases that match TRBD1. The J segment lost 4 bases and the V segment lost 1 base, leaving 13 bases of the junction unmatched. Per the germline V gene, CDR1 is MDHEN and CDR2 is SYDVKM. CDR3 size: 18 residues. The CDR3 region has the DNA TGTGCCAGCAGTTTATCTTCGACCGGGACAGGGCTTCTCACTGAAGCTTTCTTT. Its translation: CASSLSSTGTGLLTEAFF.

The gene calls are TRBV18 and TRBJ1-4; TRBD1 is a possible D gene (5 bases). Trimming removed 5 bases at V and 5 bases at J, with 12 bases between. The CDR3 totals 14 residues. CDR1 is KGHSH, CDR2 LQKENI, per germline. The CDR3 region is CASSTQERNEKLFF. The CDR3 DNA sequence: TGTGCCAGCTCAACACAGGAACGCAATGAAAAACTGTTTTTT.

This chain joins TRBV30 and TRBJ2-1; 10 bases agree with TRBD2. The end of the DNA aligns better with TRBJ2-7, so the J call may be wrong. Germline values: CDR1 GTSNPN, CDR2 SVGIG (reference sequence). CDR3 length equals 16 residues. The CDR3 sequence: CAWSVLAGSRYNEQYF. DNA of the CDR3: TGTGCCTGGAGTGTACTAGCGGGATCTCGGTACAATGAGCAGTACTTC.

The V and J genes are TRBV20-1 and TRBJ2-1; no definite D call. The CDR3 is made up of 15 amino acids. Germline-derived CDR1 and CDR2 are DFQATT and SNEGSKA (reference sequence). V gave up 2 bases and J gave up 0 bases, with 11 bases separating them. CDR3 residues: CSARSSASSYNEQFF. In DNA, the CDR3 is TGCAGTGCTAGATCCTCTGCGAGCTCCTACAATGAGCAGTTCTTC.

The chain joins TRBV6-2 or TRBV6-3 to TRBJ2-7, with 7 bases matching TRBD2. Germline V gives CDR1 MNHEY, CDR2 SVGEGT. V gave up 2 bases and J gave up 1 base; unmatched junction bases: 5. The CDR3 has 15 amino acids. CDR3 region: CASSYVSGDSYEQYF. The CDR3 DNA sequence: TGTGCCAGCAGTTACGTAAGCGGGGATTCCTACGAGCAGTACTTC.

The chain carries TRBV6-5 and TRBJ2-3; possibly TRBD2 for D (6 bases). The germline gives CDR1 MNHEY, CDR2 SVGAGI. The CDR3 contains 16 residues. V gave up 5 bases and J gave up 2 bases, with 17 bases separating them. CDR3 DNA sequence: TGTGCCAGCAGTCCTACGGTCGGAGGGACCACAGATACGCAGTATTTT. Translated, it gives CASSPTVGGTTDTQYF.

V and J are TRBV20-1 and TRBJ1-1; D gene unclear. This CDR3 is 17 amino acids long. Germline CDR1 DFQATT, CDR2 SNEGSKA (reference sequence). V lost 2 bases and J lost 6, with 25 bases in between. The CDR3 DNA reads TGCAGTGCTAGAAAGCTCCTCAGGATAGGGCCAAGGGCTGAAGCTTTCTTT. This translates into CSARKLLRIGPRAEAFF.

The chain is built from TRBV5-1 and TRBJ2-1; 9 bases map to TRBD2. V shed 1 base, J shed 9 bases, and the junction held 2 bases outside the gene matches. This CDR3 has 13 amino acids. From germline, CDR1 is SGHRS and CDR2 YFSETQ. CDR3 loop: CASSLILAGEQFF. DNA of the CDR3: TGCGCCAGCAGCTTGATACTAGCGGGTGAGCAGTTCTTC. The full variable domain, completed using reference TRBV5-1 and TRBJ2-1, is KAGVTQTPRYLIKTRGQQVTLSCSPISGHRSVSWYQQTPGQGLQFLFEYFSETQRNKGNFPGRFSGRQFSNSRSEMNVSTLELGDSALYLCASSLILAGEQFFGPGTRLTVL.

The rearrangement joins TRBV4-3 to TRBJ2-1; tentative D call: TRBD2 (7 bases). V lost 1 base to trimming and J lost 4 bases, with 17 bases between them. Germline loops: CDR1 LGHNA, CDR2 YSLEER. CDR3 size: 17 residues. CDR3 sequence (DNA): TGCGCCAGCAGCCAAGTGTGGGGGGGCGAGACGTACAATGAGCAGTTCTTC. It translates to CASSQVWGGETYNEQFF.

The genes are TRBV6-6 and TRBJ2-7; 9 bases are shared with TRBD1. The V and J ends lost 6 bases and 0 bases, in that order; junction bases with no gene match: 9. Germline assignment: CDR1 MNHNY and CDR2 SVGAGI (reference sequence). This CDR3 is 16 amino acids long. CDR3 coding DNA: TGTGCCAGCAGCCGGGACAGGGCCAAGTCCTCCTACGAGCAGTACTTC. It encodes CASSRDRAKSSYEQYF.

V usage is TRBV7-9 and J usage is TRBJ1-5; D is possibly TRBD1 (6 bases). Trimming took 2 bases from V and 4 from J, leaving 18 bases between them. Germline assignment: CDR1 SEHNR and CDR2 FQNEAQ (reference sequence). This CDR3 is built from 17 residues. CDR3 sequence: CASSLSWGLVENQPQHF. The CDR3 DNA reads TGTGCCAGCAGCTTAAGTTGGGGGCTAGTGGAAAATCAGCCCCAGCATTTT.

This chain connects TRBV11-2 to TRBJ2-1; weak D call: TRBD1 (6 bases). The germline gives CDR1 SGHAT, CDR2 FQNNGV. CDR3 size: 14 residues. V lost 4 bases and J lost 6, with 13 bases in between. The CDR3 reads CASSSGARSNEQFF. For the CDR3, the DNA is TGTGCCAGCAGCTCAGGGGCCAGAAGCAATGAGCAGTTCTTC.

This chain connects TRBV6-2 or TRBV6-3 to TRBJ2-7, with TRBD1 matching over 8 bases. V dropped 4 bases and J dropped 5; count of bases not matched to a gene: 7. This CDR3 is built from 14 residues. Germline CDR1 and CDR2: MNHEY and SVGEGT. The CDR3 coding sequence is TGTGCCAGCAGTTTTACCAGGGGGCTGGACGAGCAGTACTTC. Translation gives CASSFTRGLDEQYF.

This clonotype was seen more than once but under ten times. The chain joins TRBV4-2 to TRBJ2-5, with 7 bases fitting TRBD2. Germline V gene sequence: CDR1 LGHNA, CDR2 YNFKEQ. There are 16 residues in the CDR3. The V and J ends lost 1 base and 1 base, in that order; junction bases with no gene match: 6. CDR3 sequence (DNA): TGTGCCAGCAGCCAAGTATCTAGCGGTACCCAAGAGACCCAGTACTTC. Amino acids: CASSQVSSGTQETQYF.

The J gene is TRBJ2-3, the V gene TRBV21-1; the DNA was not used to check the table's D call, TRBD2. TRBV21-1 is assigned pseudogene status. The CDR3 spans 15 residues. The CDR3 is CASISPQREAAAQYF. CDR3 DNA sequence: TGTGCCAGCATTTCCCCCCAGCGGGAGGCCGCAGCGCAGTATTTT.

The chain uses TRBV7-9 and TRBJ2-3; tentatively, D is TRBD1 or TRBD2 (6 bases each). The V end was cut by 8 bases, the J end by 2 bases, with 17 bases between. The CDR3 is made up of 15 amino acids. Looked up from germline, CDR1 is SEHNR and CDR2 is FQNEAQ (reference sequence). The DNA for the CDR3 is TGTGCCAGCCGTACGGGGGCTGGTCTCACAGATACGCAGTATTTT. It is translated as CASRTGAGLTDTQYF.

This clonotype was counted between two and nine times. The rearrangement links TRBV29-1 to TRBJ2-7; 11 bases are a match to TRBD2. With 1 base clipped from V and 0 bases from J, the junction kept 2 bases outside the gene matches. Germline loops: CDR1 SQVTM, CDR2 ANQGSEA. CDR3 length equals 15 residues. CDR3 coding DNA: TGCAGCGTTGAAGTGGGACTAGCGGCCTCCTACGAGCAGTACTTC. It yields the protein CSVEVGLAASYEQYF.

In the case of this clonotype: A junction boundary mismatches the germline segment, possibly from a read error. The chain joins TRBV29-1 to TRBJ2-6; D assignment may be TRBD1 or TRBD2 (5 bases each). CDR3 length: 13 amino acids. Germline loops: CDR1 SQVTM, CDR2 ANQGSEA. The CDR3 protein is CSVFQPGANVPTF. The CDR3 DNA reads TGCAGCGTTTTTCAACCCGGGGCCAACGTCCCGACTTTC.

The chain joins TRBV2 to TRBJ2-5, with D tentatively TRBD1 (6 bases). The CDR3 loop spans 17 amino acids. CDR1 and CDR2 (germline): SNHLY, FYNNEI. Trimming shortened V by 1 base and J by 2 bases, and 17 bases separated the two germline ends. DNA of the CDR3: TGTGCCAGCAGTGAAGGAGTACCCTGGACAGTACAAGAGACCCAGTACTTC. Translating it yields CASSEGVPWTVQETQYF.

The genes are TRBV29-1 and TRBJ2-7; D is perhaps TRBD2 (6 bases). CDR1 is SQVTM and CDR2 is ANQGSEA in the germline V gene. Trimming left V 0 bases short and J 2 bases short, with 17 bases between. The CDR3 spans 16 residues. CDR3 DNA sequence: TGCAGCGTTGAAGACCGACGCGGGGAGTGGACCTACGAGCAGTACTTC. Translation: CSVEDRRGEWTYEQYF.

The CDR3 region is CSNYNEQFF. CDR3 coding DNA: TGCAGCAATTACAATGAGCAGTTCTTC. The chain combines TRBV29-1 with TRBJ2-1; no reliable D call. Germline V gene data show CDR1 as SQVTM and CDR2 as ANQGSEA. CDR3 length equals 9 residues. The ends were cut back, 8 bases at V and 4 bases at J, with 3 bases in the middle.

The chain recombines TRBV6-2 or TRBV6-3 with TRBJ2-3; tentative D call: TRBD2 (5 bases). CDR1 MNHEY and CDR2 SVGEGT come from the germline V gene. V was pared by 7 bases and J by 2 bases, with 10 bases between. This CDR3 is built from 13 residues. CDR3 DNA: TGTGCCAGCATGCGGGTCTCCACAGATACGCAGTATTTT. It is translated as CASMRVSTDTQYF.

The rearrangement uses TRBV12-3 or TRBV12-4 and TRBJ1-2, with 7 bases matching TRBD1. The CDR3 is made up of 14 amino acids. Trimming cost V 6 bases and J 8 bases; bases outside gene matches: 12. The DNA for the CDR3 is TGTGCCAGCAGGGGCACAGGGACAGTAGGAGGCTACACCTTC. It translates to CASRGTGTVGGYTF.

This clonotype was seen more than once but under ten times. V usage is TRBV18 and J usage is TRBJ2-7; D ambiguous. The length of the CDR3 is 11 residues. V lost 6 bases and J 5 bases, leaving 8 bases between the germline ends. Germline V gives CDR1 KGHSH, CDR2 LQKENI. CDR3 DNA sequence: TGTGCCAGCTCTTCGCCAAACGAGCAGTACTTC. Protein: CASSSPNEQYF.